A selection of T cell receptor beta chains follows, all from one sample in a study of regulatory T cells in long-lasting Graves disease. MiXCR was run by TCRdb on the multiplex PCR reads, yielding one entry per CDR3 protein. This table holds roughly 420,000 distinct CDR3 sequences, around 16% found once. The sample in question was peripheral blood mononuclear cells (PBMCs), obtained at new diagnosis, from a patient treated with antithyroid drugs. The receptors here all came from a female donor with Graves disease. CDR3s include the opening cysteine and the closing phenylalanine or tryptophan. The D gene is left open where the match is weak. Not all rows give a size; the values are once, few, many and, for expanded clones, a class.

>TRBJ2-2|TRBV7-9|.|few
TGTGCCAGCAGCCTACGTGCCCTGACAAGCCAGAGCACCGGGGAGCTGTTTTTT
CASSLRALTSQSTGELFF
>TRBJ1-2|TRBV4-1|.|.
TGCGCCAGCAATGGACCGAAGTGGAATGGCTACACCTTC
CASNGPKWNGYTF
>TRBJ2-5|TRBV7-9|.|many
TGTGCCAGCAGACTCGGAGGGGGCTGGGAGACCCAGTACTTC
CASRLGGGWETQYF
>TRBJ1-1|TRBV6-2/TRBV6-3|.|many
TGTGCCAGCAGTTACCCGACGGCGTGGGACCGTCGGACTGAAGCTTTCTTT
CASSYPTAWDRRTEAFF
>TRBJ1-1|TRBV29-1|TRBD1|few
TGCAGCGTTGAAGACGGGACAGGGGGAGCTTTCTTT
CSVEDGTGGAFF
>TRBJ2-2|TRBV6-5|TRBD1|few
TGTGCCAGCAGTTACTCGCTCGTGACAGGGGACGGGGAGCTGTTTTTT
CASSYSLVTGDGELFF
>TRBJ2-3|TRBV12-3/TRBV12-4|.|few
TGTGCCAGCAGTTGGACGGACACAGATACGCAGTATTTT
CASSWTDTDTQYF
>TRBJ2-1|TRBV5-1|.|.
TGCGCCAGCAGCCGTCCCCGCTCGGGGTCCTCCTACAATGAGCAGTTCTTC
CASSRPRSGSSYNEQFF
>TRBJ2-4|TRBV20-1|.|many
TGCAGTGCTAGAAAGGGCCGGGACCAAACAGCCAAAAACATTCAGTACTTC
CSARKGRDQTAKNIQYF
>TRBJ1-3|TRBV13|.|few
TGTGCCAGCAGCTTAGAACTTCTTCAGGGGTCCGGAAACACCGTATATTTT
CASSLELLQGSGNTVYF
>TRBJ2-1|TRBV6-4|TRBD1|many
TGTGCCAGCAGTGACTCAGGACAGGGATCGTACAATGAGCAGTTCTTC
CASSDSGQGSYNEQFF
>TRBJ2-3|TRBV11-1|.|many
TGTGCCAGCAGCGCGGCAGGGGACACAGATACGCAGTATTTT
CASSAAGDTDTQYF
>TRBJ1-6|TRBV12-3/TRBV12-4|.|many
TGTGCCAGCAGTTTAAAGGCTGGGTCACCCCTCCACTTT
CASSLKAGSPLHF
>TRBJ1-5|TRBV28|.|many
TGTGCCAGCAGTGCCCCGACAGTTAGCAATCAGCCCCAGCATTTT
CASSAPTVSNQPQHF
>TRBJ2-7|TRBV10-1|TRBD2|many
TGCGCCAGCAGTGAGCTACCCGGACTAGCGGGAGGGATCACCTACGAGCAGTACTTC
CASSELPGLAGGITYEQYF
>TRBJ2-3|TRBV3-1|.|few
TGTGCCAGCAGCCAGGTCCGAGCACATTCTAGCACAGATACGCAGTATTTT
CASSQVRAHSSTDTQYF
>TRBJ2-2|TRBV20-1|TRBD2|many
TGCAGTGTCCGGGCGGCGGGAGCGGACACCGGGGAGCTGTTTTTT
CSVRAAGADTGELFF
>TRBJ1-1|TRBV11-2|.|.
TGTGCCAGCAGCTTAGTGCATGGGAACACTGAAGCTTTCTTT
CASSLVHGNTEAFF
>TRBJ2-1|TRBV12-3/TRBV12-4|.|many
TGTGCCAGCAGTTTAGTCTCAGAAAATGAGCAGTTCTTC
CASSLVSENEQFF
>TRBJ2-7|TRBV28|.|many
TGTGCCAGCAGTTCCCCCCCGACCTACGAGCAGTACTTC
CASSSPPTYEQYF
>TRBJ2-6|TRBV12-3/TRBV12-4|TRBD1|few
TGTGCCAGCAGTGGGACAGTCCTACTGAACTCTGGGGCCAACGTCCTGACTTTC
CASSGTVLLNSGANVLTF
>TRBJ2-1|TRBV6-1|TRBD2|.
TGTGCCAGCAGAATCTGGACTAGCGGGAGCTCCTACAATGAGCAGTTCTTC
CASRIWTSGSSYNEQFF
>TRBJ2-7|TRBV2|.|many
TGTGCCAGCAGTATTCAAAGCACAAATACCTACGAGCAGTACTTC
CASSIQSTNTYEQYF
>TRBJ2-5|TRBV10-3|.|many
TGTGCCATCAGTGAGGCCAGACAAGAGACCCAGTACTTC
CAISEARQETQYF
>TRBJ2-1|TRBV7-8|TRBD2|few
TGTGCCAGCAGCTTACCGGGAGGGTACAATGAGCAGTTCTTC
CASSLPGGYNEQFF
>TRBJ2-1|TRBV30|TRBD2|many
TGTGCCTGGAGTGTACGATCCGGGAGGGCGTCGTACAATGAGCAGTTCTTC
CAWSVRSGRASYNEQFF
>TRBJ1-2|TRBV7-9|.|many
TGTGCCAGCAGCTTAGAACTCTATGGCTACACCTTC
CASSLELYGYTF
>TRBJ2-7|TRBV7-2|.|.
TGTGCCAGCAGTTACTCGGGCAGCTACGAGCAGTACTTC
CASSYSGSYEQYF
>TRBJ2-1|TRBV29-1|TRBD2|.
TGCAGCGCCCAGCGAGCGGGGTTCAATGAGCAGTTCTTC
CSAQRAGFNEQFF
>TRBJ2-4|TRBV7-2|.|few
TGTGCCAGCAGCCCAACAGCGGCCAAAAACATTCAGTACTTC
CASSPTAAKNIQYF
>TRBJ2-6|TRBV4-1|.|.
TGCGCCAGCAGCCAAGAGGGGAGTGGCTGGGCCAACGTCCTGACTTTC
CASSQEGSGWANVLTF
>TRBJ1-2|TRBV7-9|.|.
TGTGCCAGCAGCAAGCGGAGGAGCTACGGCTACACCTTC
CASSKRRSYGYTF
>TRBJ2-3|TRBV6-5|TRBD2|.
TGTGCCAGCAGTTACTCCCCAAGACTAGCGGCTAGCACAGATACGCAGTATTTT
CASSYSPRLAASTDTQYF
>TRBJ1-3|TRBV7-2|.|many
TGTGCCAGCAGCTTAACTGCCACGGGTGCTGGAAACACCATATATTTT
CASSLTATGAGNTIYF
>TRBJ1-2|TRBV2|.|many
TGTGCCAGCACCCCACGGGACGCGTTAGACTATGGCTACACCTTC
CASTPRDALDYGYTF
>TRBJ1-5|TRBV30|.|.
TGTGCCTGGAGTGTAGCCCCGGGAGCCCAGCATTTT
CAWSVAPGAQHF